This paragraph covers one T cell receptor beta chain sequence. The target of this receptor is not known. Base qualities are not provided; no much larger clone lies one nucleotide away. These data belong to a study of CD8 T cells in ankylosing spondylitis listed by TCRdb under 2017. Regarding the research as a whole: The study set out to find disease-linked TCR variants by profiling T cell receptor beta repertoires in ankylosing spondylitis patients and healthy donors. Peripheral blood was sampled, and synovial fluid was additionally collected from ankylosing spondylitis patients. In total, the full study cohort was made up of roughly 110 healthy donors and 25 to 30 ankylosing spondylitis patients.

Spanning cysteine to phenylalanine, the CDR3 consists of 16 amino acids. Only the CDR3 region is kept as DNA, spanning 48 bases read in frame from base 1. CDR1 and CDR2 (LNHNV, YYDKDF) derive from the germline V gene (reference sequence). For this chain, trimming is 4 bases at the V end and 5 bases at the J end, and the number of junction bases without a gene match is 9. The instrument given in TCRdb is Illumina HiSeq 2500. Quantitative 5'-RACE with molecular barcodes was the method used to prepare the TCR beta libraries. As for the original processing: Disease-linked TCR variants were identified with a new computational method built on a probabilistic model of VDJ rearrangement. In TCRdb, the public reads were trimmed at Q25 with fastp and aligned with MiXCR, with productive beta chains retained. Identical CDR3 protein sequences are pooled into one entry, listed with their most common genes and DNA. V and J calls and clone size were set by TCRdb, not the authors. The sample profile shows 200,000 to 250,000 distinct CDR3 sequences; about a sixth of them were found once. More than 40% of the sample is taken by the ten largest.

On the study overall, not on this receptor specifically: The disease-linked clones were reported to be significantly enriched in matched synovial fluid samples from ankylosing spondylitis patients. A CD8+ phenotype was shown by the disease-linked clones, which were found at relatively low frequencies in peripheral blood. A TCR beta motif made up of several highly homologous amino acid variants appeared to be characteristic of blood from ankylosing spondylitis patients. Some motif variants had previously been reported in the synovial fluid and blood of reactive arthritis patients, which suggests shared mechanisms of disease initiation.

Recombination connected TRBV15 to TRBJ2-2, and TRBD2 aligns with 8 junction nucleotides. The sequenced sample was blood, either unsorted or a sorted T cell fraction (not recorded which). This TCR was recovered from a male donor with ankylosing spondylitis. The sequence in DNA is TGTGCCACCAGCAACTCGCCTAGCGGGCTAACCGGGGAGCTGTTTTTT. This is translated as CATSNSPSGLTGELFF.